This is a list of T cell receptor beta chains from one sample in a study of memory CD4+ T cells and cytomegalovirus serostatus. Only in-frame clones appear in the TCRdb table, and some are missing; sequencing was by immunoSEQ multiplex PCR. The table shows roughly 39,000 clones, with 60% to 85% occurring only once. Sequenced: memory CD4+ T cells from blood. These receptors all come from an adult in good health and CMV-seronegative. CDR3s leave out the opening cysteine and the closing phenylalanine or tryptophan. Fields, in order: J gene, D gene, V gene, CDR3 protein. A D gene is named only where the DNA matches it firmly.

J gene: TRBJ1-2; D gene: NA; V gene: TRBV7-2; CDR3 protein: ASSGAGYGYT
J gene: TRBJ1-6; D gene: NA; V gene: TRBV7-9; CDR3 protein: ASSRWIVGYNSPLH
J gene: TRBJ1-2; D gene: NA; V gene: TRBV5-1; CDR3 protein: ASSPSGWSDGYT
J gene: TRBJ2-5; D gene: TRBD2; V gene: TRBV25-1; CDR3 protein: ASCPLAAETQY
J gene: TRBJ1-1; D gene: NA; V gene: TRBV2; CDR3 protein: ASSVALMNTEAF
J gene: TRBJ1-2; D gene: TRBD1; V gene: TRBV29-1; CDR3 protein: SVVLGGTGYYGYT
J gene: TRBJ2-5; D gene: TRBD2; V gene: TRBV7-2; CDR3 protein: ASSSGLRETQY
J gene: TRBJ1-2; D gene: TRBD1; V gene: TRBV7-9; CDR3 protein: ASSLGQVKDYGYT
J gene: TRBJ1-4; D gene: NA; V gene: TRBV19; CDR3 protein: ASRTLGGNEKLF
J gene: TRBJ2-7; D gene: TRBD2; V gene: TRBV27; CDR3 protein: ASSLTWPGLAGGPYEQY
J gene: TRBJ1-1; D gene: NA; V gene: TRBV7-6; CDR3 protein: ASSAGRTTEAF
J gene: TRBJ1-2; D gene: NA; V gene: TRBV29-1; CDR3 protein: SVEEGGYT
J gene: TRBJ2-7; D gene: TRBD1; V gene: TRBV19; CDR3 protein: ASSSNRGDSSYEQY
J gene: TRBJ2-7; D gene: TRBD2; V gene: TRBV9; CDR3 protein: ASSVGGASGYSYEQY
J gene: TRBJ2-7; D gene: NA; V gene: TRBV5-6; CDR3 protein: ASSLGVKTSYEQY
J gene: TRBJ2-3; D gene: TRBD2; V gene: TRBV5-6; CDR3 protein: ASSLEMTSGGLDTQY
J gene: TRBJ2-1; D gene: TRBD1; V gene: TRBV29-1; CDR3 protein: SVGTGSSSYNEQF
J gene: TRBJ2-2; D gene: TRBD1; V gene: TRBV15; CDR3 protein: ATSRDLGTGTGELF
J gene: TRBJ1-2; D gene: NA; V gene: TRBV5-5; CDR3 protein: ASSLGAASNYGYT
J gene: TRBJ2-1; D gene: TRBD2; V gene: TRBV10-2; CDR3 protein: ASSSDSGGYSHEQF
J gene: TRBJ2-1; D gene: NA; V gene: TRBV20-1; CDR3 protein: SASYYNEQF
J gene: TRBJ1-3; D gene: NA; V gene: TRBV18; CDR3 protein: ASSPQTLGSGNTIY
J gene: TRBJ1-5; D gene: TRBD1; V gene: TRBV7-2; CDR3 protein: ASRGQSNQPQH
J gene: TRBJ1-2; D gene: NA; V gene: TRBV5-1; CDR3 protein: ASSRTSQSANYGYT
J gene: TRBJ2-5; D gene: NA; V gene: TRBV6-1; CDR3 protein: ASGLKQETQY
J gene: TRBJ1-2; D gene: NA; V gene: TRBV10-2; CDR3 protein: ASSEGGIITLRGYGYT
J gene: TRBJ1-4; D gene: TRBD1; V gene: TRBV18; CDR3 protein: ASSPIERQGGEKLF
J gene: TRBJ1-2; D gene: NA; V gene: TRBV25-1; CDR3 protein: ASTNSGGGLYGYT
J gene: TRBJ2-3; D gene: TRBD2; V gene: TRBV19; CDR3 protein: ASSRGGSTDTQY
J gene: TRBJ2-5; D gene: TRBD1; V gene: TRBV9; CDR3 protein: ASSLGQGKGETQY
J gene: TRBJ2-6; D gene: TRBD1; V gene: TRBV10-3; CDR3 protein: AISERTGEPTGANVLT
J gene: TRBJ1-2; D gene: NA; V gene: TRBV6-5; CDR3 protein: ASSYGAGGRDYGYT
J gene: TRBJ2-3; D gene: NA; V gene: TRBV5-1; CDR3 protein: ASSGGTMDTSRSDTQY